These T cell receptor beta chains were read from a single sample in a study of shared clonotypes between healthy human individuals. The table came from immunoSEQ multiplex PCR; TCRdb's copy has only in-frame clones and leaves some out. The data contain about 1 million clones, around 76% of them singletons. The source material was memory CD4+ T cells sorted from blood. Receptor source: a man younger than 30 in good health. CDR3s include the opening cysteine and the closing phenylalanine or tryptophan. D genes are given only for firm matches. Rows may omit the clone size; those that give it use once, few, many or a size class.

TRBJ2-7,TRBV7-9,TRBD1,-,CASSLGGTDYEQYF,TGTGCCAGCAGCTTAGGGGGGACAGACTACGAGCAGTACTTC
TRBJ1-6,TRBV5-4,-,-,CASSREQSPLHF,TGTGCCAGCAGCCGAGAACAGTCACCCCTCCACTTT
TRBJ2-5,TRBV5-1,TRBD2,-,CASSLAPGLAGGRWETQYF,TGCGCCAGCAGCTTGGCCCCGGGACTAGCGGGGGGGCGCTGGGAGACCCAGTACTTC
TRBJ2-5,TRBV27,TRBD2,-,CASSSRTSGDQETQYF,TGTGCCAGCAGTTCCCGGACTAGCGGCGATCAAGAGACCCAGTACTTC
TRBJ2-6,TRBV19,-,-,CASSMSSNLGANVLTF,TGTGCCAGTAGTATGAGCAGTAATCTGGGGGCCAACGTCCTGACTTTC
TRBJ2-7,TRBV10-1,TRBD2,-,CASSETPGLGREGRYEQYF,TGCGCCAGCAGTGAGACCCCAGGGCTGGGGCGGGAGGGCCGCTACGAGCAGTACTTC
TRBJ1-6,TRBV23-1,-,-,CASSQLKRPHCMLRSPLHF,TGCGCCAGCAGTCAATTAAAAAGACCACATTGTATGCTCCGCTCACCCCTCCACTTT
TRBJ2-2,TRBV2,-,-,CASLRQDPNTGELFF,TGTGCCAGCCTCAGACAGGACCCGAACACCGGGGAGCTGTTTTTT
TRBJ1-2,TRBV6-6,TRBD1,-,CASRHYRDSYGYTF,TGTGCCAGCAGGCATTATCGGGACAGCTATGGCTACACCTTC
TRBJ2-6,TRBV5-1,-,-,CASSSVSGANVLTF,TGCGCCAGCAGTTCTGTCTCTGGGGCCAACGTCCTGACTTTC
TRBJ2-7,TRBV28,-,-,CASSPLGYEQYF,TGTGCCAGCAGTCCCCTAGGGTACGAGCAGTACTTC
TRBJ2-5,TRBV9,-,few,CASSASDWNQETQYF,TGTGCCAGCAGCGCGAGTGACTGGAATCAAGAGACCCAGTACTTC
TRBJ2-5,TRBV5-4,-,-,CASSLGTRVAGETQYF,TGTGCCAGCAGCTTGGGTACCCGGGTTGCAGGCGAGACCCAGTACTTC
TRBJ2-7,TRBV11-2,-,many,CASSLARVPQPYEQYF,TGTGCCAGCAGCTTAGCTCGGGTACCCCAACCCTACGAGCAGTACTTC
TRBJ2-3,TRBV10-3,TRBD1,-,CAIRATGADTQYF,TGTGCCATCAGGGCTACAGGGGCAGATACGCAGTATTTT
TRBJ2-3,TRBV9,-,-,CASSYLQGGGTDTQYF,TGTGCCAGCAGCTACTTACAGGGCGGTGGCACAGATACGCAGTATTTT
TRBJ2-2,TRBV11-2,TRBD2,-,CASSLISGGPTWTGELFF,TGTGCCAGCAGCCTTATTAGCGGGGGGCCTACGTGGACCGGGGAGCTGTTTTTT
TRBJ2-6,TRBV19,-,-,CASSTIPSGANVLTF,TGTGCCAGTAGTACGATACCCTCTGGGGCCAACGTCCTGACTTTC
TRBJ2-5,TRBV6-5,-,-,CASSWAETQYF,TGTGCCAGCAGTTGGGCGGAGACCCAGTACTTC
TRBJ1-2,TRBV15,-,once,CATSRPGSGAYGYTF,TGTGCCACCAGCAGGCCGGGATCCGGGGCCTATGGCTACACCTTC
TRBJ2-5,TRBV5-4,-,-,CASSLSAREETQYF,TGTGCCAGCAGCTTAAGCGCTCGGGAGGAGACCCAGTACTTC
TRBJ1-6,TRBV19,-,-,CASSINGGNSPLHF,TGTGCCAGTAGTATCAACGGGGGCAATTCACCCCTCCACTTT
TRBJ1-5,TRBV28,-,few,CASSFRGISNQPQHF,TGTGCCAGCAGTTTCCGGGGTATTAGCAATCAGCCCCAGCATTTT
TRBJ2-1,TRBV28,TRBD1,-,CASSRDRGSYNEQFF,TGTGCCAGCAGCCGAGACAGGGGGTCCTACAATGAGCAGTTCTTC
TRBJ2-5,TRBV30,-,once,CAWQRASGETQYF,TGTGCCTGGCAGAGGGCTAGTGGTGAGACCCAGTACTTC
TRBJ1-1,TRBV5-8,TRBD1,-,CASSLDRQGGWINTEAFF,TGTGCCAGCAGCTTGGATCGACAGGGCGGATGGATCAACACTGAAGCTTTCTTT
TRBJ1-1,TRBV14,-,once,CASSQVPLAEAFF,TGTGCCAGCAGCCAAGTTCCGCTAGCTGAAGCTTTCTTT
TRBJ2-3,TRBV7-9,TRBD1,many,CASSSGGQGATDTQYF,TGTGCCAGCAGCTCTGGGGGACAGGGGGCAACAGATACGCAGTATTTT
TRBJ2-1,TRBV25-1,-,-,CASSEFNGNEQFF,TGTGCCAGCAGTGAATTTAACGGGAATGAGCAGTTCTTC
TRBJ2-3,TRBV5-6,TRBD1,-,CASRTTGPTDTQYF,TGTGCCAGCAGGACGACAGGGCCCACAGATACGCAGTATTTT
TRBJ2-1,TRBV2,-,-,CASRVSGGYNEQFF,TGTGCCAGCAGGGTTAGTGGGGGCTACAATGAGCAGTTCTTC
TRBJ2-1,TRBV6-1,-,-,CASSSHNEQFF,TGTGCCAGCAGCTCTCACAATGAGCAGTTCTTC
TRBJ2-3,TRBV6-5,TRBD2,-,CASSRRTSGPVTQYF,TGTGCCAGCAGCCGAAGGACTAGCGGACCCGTTACGCAGTATTTT
TRBJ1-6,TRBV11-3,TRBD1,-,CASSLDPDRVPFNSPLHF,TGTGCCAGCAGCTTAGATCCGGACAGGGTCCCTTTTAATTCACCCCTCCACTTT
TRBJ1-1,TRBV6-1,-,many,CASSFAGRNTEAFF,TGTGCCAGCAGTTTCGCCGGGAGGAACACTGAAGCTTTCTTT
TRBJ1-5,TRBV6-1,-,-,CASTGRGAETPQHF,TGTGCCAGCACGGGTAGGGGGGCTGAGACGCCCCAGCATTTT
TRBJ2-1,TRBV29-1,-,-,CSVAGGLGNEQFF,TGCAGCGTTGCAGGGGGGCTGGGCAATGAGCAGTTCTTC
TRBJ2-7,TRBV21-1,-,few,CASGVRAISYEQYF,TGTGCCAGCGGCGTTAGGGCCATCTCATACGAGCAGTACTTC
TRBJ2-1,TRBV6-1,-,-,CASSVPTLAGRGGNEQFF,TGTGCCAGCAGTGTCCCGACTCTGGCAGGCAGGGGGGGGAATGAGCAGTTCTTC
TRBJ2-1,TRBV13,TRBD1,-,CASSFNKPGTGNNEQFF,TGTGCCAGCAGCTTCAACAAACCCGGGACAGGGAACAATGAGCAGTTCTTC
TRBJ1-6,TRBV6-6,-,-,CASSSNSPLHF,TGTGCCAGCAGTTCTAATTCACCCCTCCACTTT
TRBJ1-3,TRBV5-1,TRBD1,-,CASSLRPGTGTSGSGNTIYF,TGCGCCAGCAGCTTGCGTCCCGGGACAGGGACTTCGGGGTCTGGAAACACCATATATTTT
TRBJ1-1,TRBV30,-,-,CAWSVRGAGGTEAFF,TGTGCCTGGAGTGTACGCGGGGCCGGCGGCACTGAAGCTTTCTTT
TRBJ1-2,TRBV27,TRBD1,-,CASSLRQGAPYGYTF,TGTGCCAGCAGTTTACGACAGGGAGCCCCTTATGGCTACACCTTC
TRBJ1-2,TRBV6-1,TRBD1,-,CASSDKGQGYGYTF,TGTGCCAGCAGTGATAAAGGACAGGGTTATGGCTACACCTTC
TRBJ1-5,TRBV27,-,-,CASSLYAVGSNQPQHF,TGTGCCAGCAGTCTCTACGCTGTTGGTAGCAATCAGCCCCAGCATTTT
TRBJ2-2,TRBV7-9,-,-,CASSLGQNTGELFF,TGTGCCAGCAGCCTAGGACAGAACACCGGGGAGCTGTTTTTT
TRBJ1-2,TRBV30,TRBD1,-,CAWSGQGRNYGYTF,TGTGCCTGGAGTGGACAGGGGAGGAACTATGGCTACACCTTC
TRBJ2-5,TRBV5-4,-,-,CASSLGDSQETQYF,TGTGCCAGCAGCTTGGGTGACAGTCAAGAGACCCAGTACTTC
TRBJ1-4,TRBV6-1,-,-,CASCTLGLREKLFF,TGTGCCAGCTGTACCTTGGGACTTCGTGAAAAACTGTTTTTT
TRBJ1-5,TRBV5-1,-,-,CASSLGDNSNQPQHF,TGCGCCAGCAGCTTGGGGGACAATAGCAATCAGCCCCAGCATTTT
TRBJ2-5,TRBV28,TRBD2,-,CASGSGEETQYF,TGTGCCAGCGGTAGCGGGGAGGAGACCCAGTACTTC